This T cell receptor beta chain originates from a study of cytomegalovirus exposure and HLA in healthy donors (dated by TCRdb to about 2017). With regard to the full study: According to an earlier analysis of a few hundred of the donors, about 170 million T cells yielded 117 million unique TCR beta sequences and about 280 Gb of sequence data. To predict cytomegalovirus infection status, the study brought together high-throughput TCR immunosequencing, statistical association of individual TCRs with disease status, and machine learning. The number of donors typed differed by locus, with about 620-630 for A, B, C, DRB1 and DQB1, 522 for DQA1, over 600 for DPA1, and around 450 for DPB1. In an earlier analysis of 587 of the donors, high-throughput TCR beta sequencing was used to judge whether each TCR beta V gene segment behaved as functional or pseudogenic. Rather than drawing on any new phenotypic data, the later analysis identified candidate immune exposures from TCR beta sequences and the way those sequences occurred across donors. The study aimed to test whether signatures of past pathogen exposure could be identified by cataloging public T cell receptors. The study profiled the T cell repertoires of more than 500 subjects by immunosequencing and related them to cytomegalovirus serostatus. All discovery cohort repertoires had been generated using a single sequencing platform. Genome-wide SNP genotypes for about 60% of the roughly 670 donors were used in a later genetic analysis, which treated that subset as a discovery cohort. Roughly 5 DR-DQ haplotypes were handled as single units for association and clustering, since linkage in the cohort was strong. Donor age, sex, ethnicity and CMV serostatus were compiled alongside the repertoire data. Class I and class II HLA loci were covered by the typing at four-digit resolution. Along with the roughly 710-subject first cohort, a separate validation cohort of over 90 different subjects was used. The genetic ancestry cluster associated with self-reported Caucasian donors included 81% of the approximately 400 genotyped donors. An early release covering some 640 HLA-typed donors comprised approximately 300 gigabases of sequencing data and approximately 80 million unique TCR sequences. In a later analysis, previously published TCR beta repertoires from several hundred donors were re-analyzed and high-resolution HLA genotyping was added so that TCR occurrence patterns could be studied. Among almost 400 genotyped donors of the cohort, an average of approximately 250,000 unique TCR beta nucleotide sequences were sequenced per donor, roughly a sixth of them non-productive.

Overall study outcomes, separate from this receptor: When HLA alleles, especially DR and DQ, strongly co-occurred, TCR associations were difficult to assign to individual alleles. A later analysis found that most CMV-associated TCR beta chains appeared HLA-restricted, with HLA associations seemingly driven largely by CMV exposure. HLA typing was unavailable for some donors at each locus, so association tests used only the typed subset. Because the 87-base-pair reads could not distinguish some IMGT-functional V segments, including TRBV6-2 and TRBV6-3, those segments were excluded. Most TCR sequences were observed very rarely across donors, whereas some public TCRs were present in many individuals. A later genetic analysis reported fewer N-insertions in productive TCRs among donors in an Asian-associated ancestry cluster than the roughly 670-donor mean. The presence/absence analyses assumed that sequencing depth was roughly uniform across donors, and that assumption may not be true. A few of the identified cytomegalovirus-associated TCR beta chains were confirmed in vitro to be specific for cytomegalovirus antigens. Correlated functional status among segregating V segments might reflect linkage disequilibrium, but an unknown experimental factor could not be ruled out. A cluster of highly shared sequence variants was judged likely to represent a technical artifact of the sequencing pipeline. Several of the top co-occurrence clusters appeared to be linked to parvovirus B19, influenza, CMV and Epstein-Barr virus, according to a later analysis. Seventeen rarely observed V segments, including chromosome 9 orphons, were excluded from the earlier analysis of approximately 600 of the donors because counts were too low. A further reported finding was that TCR beta sequences accurately predicted the HLA-A and HLA-B alleles for most subjects in the first cohort. Compared with equally common non-associated chains, HLA-associated TCR beta chains in a later analysis were more clonally expanded and had lower generation probabilities. A later genetic analysis associated a missense DCLRE1C variant with V-gene and J-gene trimming of TCR beta chains, and an independent cohort replicated the association. At a false discovery rate of 0.05, a later analysis linked about 16,000 TCR beta sequences to specific HLA alleles. In both the original and validation cohorts, the classifier was reported to diagnose cytomegalovirus status with high specificity and sensitivity. In an earlier analysis of 587 of the donors, most TCR beta V segments appeared in productive rearrangements about 87% or about 30% of the time, broadly matching IMGT annotations. In a later analysis, the rate of TCR association differed among HLA loci, with DRB1 alleles having the most associated TCRs and HLA-C alleles having the fewest. For the cohort, immune exposure information was limited to CMV serostatus. According to the authors, the approach could potentially be generalized to other disease states and immunological phenotypes. In this cohort, only TCR beta chains were sequenced, and detectable features were limited by the absence of alpha or paired-chain data. A total of about 180 TCR beta chains were listed by the study as associated with cytomegalovirus.

The method was the immunoSEQ multiplex PCR assay. A mixture of 60 forward primers for TCR Vbeta segments and 13 reverse primers for TCR Jbeta segments was used in the multiplex PCR. The CDR3 region of rearranged TCR beta genes was amplified from genomic DNA by a multiplex PCR assay. The amplified TCR beta libraries were sequenced on the Illumina HiSeq System as 87-base-pair reads. Processing in the source paper ran as follows. Across the 500 to 750 repertoires, a later analysis counted around 80 million unique TCR beta chains, 9.5 million to 13 million of which were shared by at least two donors. Raw reads were error-corrected and collapsed into unique sequences by a nearest-neighbor algorithm in which closely related sequences were merged to remove PCR and sequencing errors. V, D and J gene segments were assigned by aligning CDR3 sequences to IMGT reference sequences. For a sequence to be retained, at least a six-nucleotide match to both a V gene segment and a J gene segment was required. A rearrangement was called productive if the CDR3 had no stop codons and remained in frame with V and J, and every other rearrangement was called non-productive. CDR3 was defined according to IMGT convention as the region running from the second conserved V-encoded cysteine to the conserved J-encoded phenylalanine. In an earlier analysis of around 640 of the donors, sequences lacking an unambiguous match to a single V gene segment were excluded. An earlier analysis of fewer than 750 of the donors called V segments functional above 56.7% productive rearrangements and segregating when the between-donor standard deviation exceeded 5%. A statistical classification framework was developed to diagnose cytomegalovirus status using the catalog of TCR beta chain sequences. A later analysis assigned V and J genes by comparing TCR nucleotide sequences with IMGT/GENE-DB human TR gene sequences. In a later analysis, CDR3 sequences and most-parsimonious VDJ recombination scenarios were assigned using the TCRdist pipeline. In a later analysis, each TCR beta chain was defined by its CDR3 amino acid sequence together with its V-gene family, and reads without a unique V-gene family were excluded. A later analysis removed roughly 590 highly shared, low-generation-probability nucleotide sequences to deal with suspected cross-contamination and a sequencing artifact. In a later analysis, a clonal expansion index was calculated for each public chain from normalized within-repertoire ranks of inferred template counts. In a later analysis, generation probabilities were computed using a VDJ recombination model fitted to out-of-frame rearrangements, and the results were checked against IGoR. A later analysis scored TCR-TCR, TCR-HLA and TCR-CMV co-occurrence with hypergeometric tests, applying a repertoire-size bias correction to TCR pairs. A later analysis estimated false discovery rates by permuting HLA or CMV assignments 20 times. A later analysis grouped co-occurring TCRs with DBSCAN, adding TCRdist sequence similarity when clustering within HLA-allele-positive subsets. For co-occurrence clustering, repertoires with fewer than 30,000 or more than 120,000 public chains were excluded, along with roughly 5 repertoires with anomalous nucleotide sharing. TCRdb took over this immuneACCESS table, retaining in-frame rearrangements with V and J assigned. Such tables are incomplete; in checked studies, under half of the missing clones stem from an unresolved V gene, and the remainder is unexplained. V and J calls and clone size are as listed in that table; D and trimming were resolved from the DNA. This sample comprises approximately 160,000 clones, more than 65% of them detected only once. The ten most abundant clones make up less than 2% of the sample.

Comments on this clone: The specificity of this receptor is unknown. There are no base qualities to consult, and no much larger clone falls within one base.

In total, roughly 670 healthy bone marrow donors made up the cohort. At the time of sampling, all cohort members were nominally healthy, though unrecorded immune exposures were likely present. The donor was CMV seronegative and was included in the group of 352 seronegative cohort members. A peripheral blood sample was provided by each donor, and peripheral blood mononuclear cells were used for TCR beta sequencing. Genomic DNA extraction from the blood cell samples was performed with the Qiagen DNeasy Blood Extraction Kit. Sequences DFQATT (CDR1) and SNEGSKA (CDR2) are obtained from the germline V gene (reference sequence). The CDR3 has 11 amino acids, counting the end cysteine and phenylalanine. The entry retains the CDR3 DNA only, 33 bases that are in frame from base 1. Trimming leaves V shorter by 6 bases and J shorter by 9 bases, with the junction holding 4 bases beyond the gene matches.

Sequencing was carried out using PBMCs. The chain is encoded by TRBV20-1 joined to TRBJ2-1; the junction holds 8 bases that match TRBD2. The sequence was collected from a male donor in good health and CMV-seronegative. The CDR3 sequence is CSALAGCEQFF. The sequenced DNA: TGCAGTGCGTTAGCGGGATGTGAGCAGTTCTTC.